This TCR beta chain was found in a study of vaccination and CD4 T cells after COVID-19. The Oncomine TCR Beta short-read assay generated sequence data from the DNA of cultured CD4+ T cells. TCRdb re-derived calls from the PCR reads in MiXCR, one entry per CDR3 protein. The sample holds tens of thousands of distinct CDR3 sequences, roughly 45% seen once. A few counts support this clonotype. Antigen: not known. Sample time point: late sampling 161 to 241 days after vaccination in three convalescent patients. The treatment here: approximately 9-day PBMC culture with coronavirus spike peptide pools or control peptides (ViraFEST assay). CDR3 length equals 17 residues. Trimming took off 3 bases at V and 4 bases at J, with 19 bases between the two ends. Germline V lookup: CDR1 SGHTA, CDR2 FQGNSA.

The source of this sequence is a human donor who had recovered from COVID-19. V gene TRBV7-2 combines with J gene TRBJ2-1; possible D gene TRBD2, 6 bases. Material: CD4+ T cells from blood, cultured in vitro, obtained about 7 months after SARS-CoV-2 vaccination. CDR3 nucleotides: TGTGCCAGCAGCTTGGGGGGTTTCGTCCCTCCTTACAATGAGCAGTTCTTC. It specifies CASSLGGFVPPYNEQFF.